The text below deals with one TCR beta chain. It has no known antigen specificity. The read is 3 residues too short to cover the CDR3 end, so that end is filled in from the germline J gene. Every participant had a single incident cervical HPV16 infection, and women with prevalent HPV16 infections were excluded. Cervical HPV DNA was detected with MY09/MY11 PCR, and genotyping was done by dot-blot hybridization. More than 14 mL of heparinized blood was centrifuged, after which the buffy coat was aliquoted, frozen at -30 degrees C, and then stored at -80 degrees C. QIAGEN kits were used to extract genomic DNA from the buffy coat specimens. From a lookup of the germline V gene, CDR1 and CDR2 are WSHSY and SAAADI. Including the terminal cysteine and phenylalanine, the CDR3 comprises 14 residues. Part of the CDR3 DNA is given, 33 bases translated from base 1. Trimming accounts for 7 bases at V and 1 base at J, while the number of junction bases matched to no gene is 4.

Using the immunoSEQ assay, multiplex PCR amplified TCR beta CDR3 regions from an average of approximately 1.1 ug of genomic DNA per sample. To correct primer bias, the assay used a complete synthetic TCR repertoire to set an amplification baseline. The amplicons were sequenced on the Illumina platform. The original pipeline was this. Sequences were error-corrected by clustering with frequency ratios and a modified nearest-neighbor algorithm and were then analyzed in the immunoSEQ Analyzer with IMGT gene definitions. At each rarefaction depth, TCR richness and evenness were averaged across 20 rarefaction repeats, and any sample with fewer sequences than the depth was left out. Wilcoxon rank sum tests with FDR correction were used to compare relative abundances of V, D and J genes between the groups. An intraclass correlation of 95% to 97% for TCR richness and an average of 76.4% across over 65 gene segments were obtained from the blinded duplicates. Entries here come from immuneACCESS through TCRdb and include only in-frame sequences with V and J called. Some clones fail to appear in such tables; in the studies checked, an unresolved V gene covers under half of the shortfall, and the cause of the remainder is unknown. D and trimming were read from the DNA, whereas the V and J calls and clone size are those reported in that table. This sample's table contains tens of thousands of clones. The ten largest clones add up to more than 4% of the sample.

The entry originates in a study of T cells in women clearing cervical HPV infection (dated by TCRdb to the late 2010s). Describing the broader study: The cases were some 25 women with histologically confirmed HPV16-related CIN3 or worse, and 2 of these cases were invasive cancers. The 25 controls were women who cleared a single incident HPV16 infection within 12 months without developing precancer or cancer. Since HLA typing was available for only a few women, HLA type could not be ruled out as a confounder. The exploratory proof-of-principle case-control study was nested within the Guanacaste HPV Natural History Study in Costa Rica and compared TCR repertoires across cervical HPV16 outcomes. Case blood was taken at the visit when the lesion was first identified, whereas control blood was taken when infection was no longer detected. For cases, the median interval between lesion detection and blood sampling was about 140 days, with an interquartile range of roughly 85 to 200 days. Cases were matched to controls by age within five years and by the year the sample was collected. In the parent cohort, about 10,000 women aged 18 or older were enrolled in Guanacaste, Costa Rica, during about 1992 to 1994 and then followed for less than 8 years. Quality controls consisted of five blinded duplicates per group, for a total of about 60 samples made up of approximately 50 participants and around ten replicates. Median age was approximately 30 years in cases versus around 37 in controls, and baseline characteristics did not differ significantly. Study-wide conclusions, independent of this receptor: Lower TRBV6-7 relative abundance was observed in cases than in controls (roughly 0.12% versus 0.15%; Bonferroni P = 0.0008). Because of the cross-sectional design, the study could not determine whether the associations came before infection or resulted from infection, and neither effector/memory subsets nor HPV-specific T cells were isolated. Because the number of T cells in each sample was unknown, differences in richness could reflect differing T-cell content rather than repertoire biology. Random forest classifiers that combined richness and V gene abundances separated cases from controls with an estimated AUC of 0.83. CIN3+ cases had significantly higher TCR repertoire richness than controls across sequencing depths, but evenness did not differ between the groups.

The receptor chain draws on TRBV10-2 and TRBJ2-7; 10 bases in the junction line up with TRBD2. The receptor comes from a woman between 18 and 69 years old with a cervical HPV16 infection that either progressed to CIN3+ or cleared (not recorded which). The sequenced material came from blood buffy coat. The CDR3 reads CASKLAGVSYEQYF. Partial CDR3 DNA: TGCGCCAGCAAGCTAGCGGGGGTATCCTACGAG.